The entry below describes one T cell receptor beta chain. Its cognate antigen is unknown. Using its own MiXCR run on the 5' RACE reads, TCRdb lists one record per CDR3 protein. Found here are hundreds of thousands of distinct CDR3 sequences, approximately 7.3% of them singletons; the top ten hold about 5.8%. The source of the sample is a study of identical twins. Whole-study results and caveats: Twin pairs had excess sharing that was weaker in beta out-of-frame sequences. A partial confounding effect on zero-insertion analyses could come from invariant MAIT and iNKT cells.

Germline assignment: CDR1 DFQATT and CDR2 SNEGSKA (reference sequence). The V gene end was trimmed by 6 bases and the J gene end by 3 bases; junction bases not matched to a gene: 9. This CDR3 spans 14 amino acids. These data were also reused for a study on yellow fever vaccine responses in identical twins. That source adds: Reportedly, twins' vaccine T cell responses looked partly convergent and partly personalized.

The source material was CD8+ T cells sorted from blood. This sequence joins TRBV20-1 and TRBJ2-3; 7 bases fit TRBD2. This clonotype originated in a woman under 30 in good health. This chain's CDR3 is CSARSGTPTDTQYF. The CDR3, as DNA: TGCAGTGCCAGGAGCGGGACTCCGACAGATACGCAGTATTTT.